These T cell receptor beta chains were read from a single sample in a study of STAT3 mutations in large granular lymphocyte leukemia. Using immunoSEQ multiplex PCR, the repertoire was profiled, and TCRdb retains in-frame clones only, with some absent. Seen here are more than 200 clones, about 69% observed once, and the top ten hold 99%. The sequenced material came from peripheral blood mononuclear cells. The receptors were gathered from a woman between 50 and 59 years old with T-cell large granular lymphocyte leukemia. Some clones in this sample may be carry-over from other donors' samples. Both conserved end residues are part of each CDR3.

V	J	CDR3
TRBV7-8	TRBJ1-3	CASSLEFPTGGTGNTIYF
TRBV5-4	TRBJ1-1	CASSLWGGTEAFF
TRBV5-1	TRBJ2-3	CASSLSAGEADTQYF
TRBV5-4	TRBJ1-3	CASSLQGRNTIYF
TRBV30	TRBJ1-2	CAWSVPGQGVVYGYTF
TRBV6-6	TRBJ1-5	CASDTANSGQPQHF
TRBV5-1	TRBJ1-5	CASSLGSDQPQHF
TRBV4-2	TRBJ2-7	CASSQGDSYEQYF
TRBV25-1	TRBJ1-2	CASSEWGAYGYTF
TRBV7-9	TRBJ1-1	CASSTGQGDTEAFF
TRBV7-8	TRBJ1-1	CASSLAYGKEAFF
TRBV4-2	TRBJ1-1	CASSPWDRTNEAFF
TRBV5-1	TRBJ1-5	CASSLTGDRGQPQHF
TRBV2	TRBJ1-2	CASSEGDYGYTF
TRBV4-2	TRBJ2-1	CASSQEGGSGRARSEQFF
TRBV7-9	TRBJ1-1	CASSVQVRNTEAFF
TRBV6-6	TRBJ2-7	CASSTLNEQYF
TRBV5-4	TRBJ2-7	CASSLGTGLYEQYF
TRBV19	TRBJ1-2	CASSPGPTNYGYTF
TRBV7-9	TRBJ1-2	CASSLGGVNYGYTF
TRBV30	TRBJ1-5	CAWSVKENQPQHF
TRBV7-2	TRBJ1-1	CASSPSRTVLVPEAFF
TRBV30	TRBJ1-2	CALLDYGYTF